This TCR beta chain was identified during a study of T cell responses to AZD1222 COVID-19 vaccine (dated by TCRdb to about 2021). A note on the overall study: AZD1222 recipients given second doses at about 4 weeks or at about 12 weeks were pooled, since spike-specific TCR depth and breadth were not found to differ between the two schedules. TCR sequencing was performed for 230 to 250 trial participants, of whom roughly 200 were given two doses of AZD1222 and some 26 were given two doses of MenACWY control vaccine. Enrollment into the trials was organized by age into subgroups of 18-55, 56-69 and 70-plus years, and those subgroups contained roughly 140, 27 and 60 TCR-sequenced participants, respectively. Paper-wide results and their limitations: The 56-69-year group was small, and its depth increase did not reach significance, likely because of low power. Participants were mostly white British, with more females than males. The authors suggested clonal diversity may have been underestimated. Conclusions about previously exposed vaccinees are limited because only a handful of AZD1222 recipients were SARS-CoV-2 seropositive at baseline. Reportedly, close to half of the unique spike-specific TCRs recognized epitopes lying outside the regions that are mutated in the B.1.351 and B.1.1.7 variants. Spike-specific TCR breadth and depth rose significantly after two AZD1222 doses compared with day 0 and with MenACWY recipients. Vaccine-associated CD4 TCRs spanned the whole spike protein, with dominant responses in regions 160-218 and 743-854. Because no day 14 peak-response samples were available, the repertoires could be characterized only after the peak T cell response.

From cysteine to phenylalanine, the CDR3 is 13 amino acids long. The sequence is cut down to CDR3 DNA, 39 bases in frame from base 1. CDR1 MNHEY and CDR2 SMNVEV are derived from the germline V gene (reference sequence). The trim is 0 bases for V and 9 bases for J, with a gap of 9 bases between the germline ends. The time point label of this sample denotes: baseline before first vaccination. Samples from vaccinated people were obtained from the UK trials COV001 and COV002, which included a single-blind randomized controlled phase 2/3 trial of AZD1222 (ChAdOx1 nCoV-19) in healthy adults. Trial participant PBMC samples were collected at day 0 and day 28 after the second dose for TCRbeta chain sequencing. Comments on this clone: The specificity of this receptor is unknown. No much larger clonotype is one base removed from it; base qualities were not supplied.

The CDR3 regions of human TCRbeta chains were analyzed by immunosequencing. The paper's processing steps were these. Repertoire TCRs were matched against a reference library of SARS-CoV-2-specific TCRs generated with the MIRA antigen-specificity platform. Breadth was defined as the fraction of unique TCRs that were SARS-CoV-2-associated, and depth was defined as the fraction of total T cells that were SARS-CoV-2-associated. Using the MIRA data, every spike-specific TCR was mapped to the spike region that the TCR reacted to and assigned to either a CD4 or a CD8 class. Log10-transformed breadth and depth values were compared by one-way ANOVA with Sidak's multiple comparisons tests. TCRdb's version of the immuneACCESS table is confined to in-frame rearrangements and falls short of the full clone set. An unresolved V gene accounts for under half of the shortfall where checked; the remainder is of unknown origin. The V and J calls and the clone size are those of that table, but D and trimming were determined from the DNA. The sample has over 110,000 clones on record, about 87% of them singletons. 5.5% to 6.5% of the sample is taken by the ten largest.

The sequence came from an adult in good health. The V gene is TRBV27 and the J gene is TRBJ2-1, with the D gene call left open. The specimen comprised peripheral blood, sampled on day 0 of AZD1222 vaccination. The CDR3 region: CASSLSRTAEQFF. The sequenced DNA is TGTGCCAGCAGTTTATCCCGGACGGCTGAGCAGTTCTTC.